This entry is about one TCR beta chain. What it recognizes is unknown. This entry belongs to a study of CXCR3-negative and CXCR3-positive naive CD8 T cells. The study made its TRB cDNA libraries by 5' RACE, adding UMI labels. After re-calling the 5' RACE reads, TCRdb lists one entry per CDR3 protein, DNA absent. Its table lists about 89,000 distinct CDR3 sequences. Findings of the study overall: Memory cells diverged, while naive CXCR3-positive and CXCR3-negative cells had similar TRBV-TRBJ usage. CXCR3-positive naive cells had more hydrophobic TRB CDR3s than CXCR3-negative naive cells.

This CDR3 comprises 12 residues. In germline, CDR1 is MNHEY, CDR2 SVGAGI. CD8+ T cell subsets were each sorted in triplicate, about 310,000 cells apiece. Identification of naive CD8+ T cells rested on CD45RO-CCR7+CD27+CD95- status. This TCR was sampled from a human donor in good health. Some clones in this sample may be carry-over from other donors' samples. The chain links TRBV6-5 to TRBJ2-1; the TCRdb call, TRBD1, lacks DNA for checking. Material: naive CXCR3+ CD8+ T cells from blood. The subset denotes: CD45RO-CCR7+CD27+CD95- naive CD8+ T cells expressing CXCR3 (TNR3+). CDR3 sequence reads: CASNVVGDEQFF.